This TCR beta chain appears in the sequencing data of a study of blood T cell repertoires in COVID-19. Study as a whole: The United States, Italy and Spain provided the acute and convalescent COVID-19 samples. From T cells, B-cell-depleted T cells, or PBMCs came the material, which was cDNA or gDNA.

Trimming removed 2 bases at V and 4 bases at J, with 12 bases between. Germline V gives CDR1 KGHSH, CDR2 LQKENI. The CDR3 extends over 15 amino acids. Authors' data handling: It was from reference gene primer amplification that nucleated cell counts were estimated. Sequencing was performed with immunoSEQ multiplex PCR; in TCRdb, only in-frame clones are kept and a portion is missing. V and J calls plus clone size are reproduced from that table; the DNA served to infer D and trimming. The sample consists of under 200,000 clones, around 77% of them appearing once. This receptor was taken from a man in his 70s with active or convalescent COVID-19. The sample taken for sequencing was peripheral blood. The rearrangement joins TRBV18 to TRBJ1-3, with D maybe TRBD1 (6 bases). The CDR3 region is CASSPAGATGNTIYF. DNA for the CDR3: TGTGCCAGCTCACCAGCGGGGGCAACAGGAAACACCATATATTTT.